This T cell receptor beta chain came from a study of OX40 agonist ivuxolimab in advanced cancers. Regarding the study in general: Ivuxolimab, which targeted the costimulatory receptor OX40 (CD134), was an agonistic, fully human IgG2 monoclonal antibody. Partial responses occurred in three dose-escalation patients, of whom one had hepatocellular carcinoma and two had cutaneous melanoma. The point of sequencing TCRbeta in the periphery was to test whether ivuxolimab changed TCR sequence diversity and drove clonal T-cell expansion. In the dose-escalation cohort, over 65% of patients were male, and the mean age was around 60 years, with a range of roughly 20 to 80. The monotherapy dose-escalation portion (N ≈ 57 patients) of the phase I ivuxolimab trial is reported in the paper. Prior anti-PD-1, anti-PD-L1 or anti-CTLA-4 therapy was permitted, and 30% to 50% of dose-escalation patients had received checkpoint inhibitors. Intravenous ivuxolimab was administered to patients every 2 weeks at six dose levels: 0.01, 0.1, 0.3, 1.5, 3 and 10 mg/kg. Of the roughly 54 dose-escalation patients, hepatocellular carcinoma was present in 19, melanoma in some 15, renal cell carcinoma in 9 and head and neck cancer in 9.

Beyond this particular receptor, the publication reports: After ivuxolimab, expanded clones were on average more numerous among CD8+ T cells than among CD4+ T cells. The antigen specificity of the clonally expanded peripheral T cells was not determined. In partial responders in the 0.1-3.0 mg/kg groups, normalized peripheral clonal expansion was found to be among the lowest, especially among CD8+ T cells. Low levels of normalized T-cell clonal expansion were also seen in some patients who did not respond. At doses of 0.1 to 3.0 mg/kg, clonal expansion of both CD4+ and CD8+ T cells in blood was seen between baseline and week 6.

The trial excluded patients who had a history of autoimmune disease or were on systemic immunosuppression. Peripheral blood for TCR sequencing was collected from all dose cohorts at baseline, on cycle 4 day 1, and on cycle 7 day 1. Samples came from an open-label, multicenter, first-in-human phase I dose-escalation trial of ivuxolimab. Adults with locally advanced or metastatic head and neck squamous cell, hepatocellular, melanoma or renal cell carcinoma were enrolled in the trial. Before TCR sequencing, CD4+ and CD8+ T cells were separately sorted from peripheral blood. V trim: 1 base; J trim: 1 base; unmatched bases: 9. CDR3 length: 18 amino acids, cysteine to phenylalanine. The kept DNA is CDR3 alone, 54 bases in frame from the first base. From a lookup of the germline V gene, CDR1 and CDR2 are SGHRS and YFSETQ. For sequencing of the TCRbeta CDR3 region, genomic DNA was extracted from the sorted cells. The immunoSEQ Assay was used for sequencing of TCRbeta CDR3 regions. The immuneACCESS repertoire file appears here via TCRdb, limited to in-frame rearrangements. These files lack a portion of the clones; in checked studies, under half of the deficit traces to unresolved V genes, and the cause of the others is not known. Here the sample has 57,000 or so clones; more than 90% occur a single time. Roughly 0.56% of the sample rests with the top ten.

This clone was detected once. Its target antigen remains unknown. No base qualities exist here, and no much larger clone lies one base off it. This receptor was identified in an adult with an advanced solid tumor such as melanoma, head and neck, liver or kidney cancer. In this chain, TRBV5-1 is recombined with TRBJ2-7; 12 central nucleotides agree with TRBD2. The starting material was CD4+ or CD8+ T cells sorted from blood, obtained in a trial of the OX40 agonist ivuxolimab. The CDR3 region reads CASSLLSSGRARSYEQYF. The DNA sequence is as follows: TGCGCCAGCAGCTTGTTGTCTAGCGGGAGGGCCCGATCCTACGAGCAGTACTTC.